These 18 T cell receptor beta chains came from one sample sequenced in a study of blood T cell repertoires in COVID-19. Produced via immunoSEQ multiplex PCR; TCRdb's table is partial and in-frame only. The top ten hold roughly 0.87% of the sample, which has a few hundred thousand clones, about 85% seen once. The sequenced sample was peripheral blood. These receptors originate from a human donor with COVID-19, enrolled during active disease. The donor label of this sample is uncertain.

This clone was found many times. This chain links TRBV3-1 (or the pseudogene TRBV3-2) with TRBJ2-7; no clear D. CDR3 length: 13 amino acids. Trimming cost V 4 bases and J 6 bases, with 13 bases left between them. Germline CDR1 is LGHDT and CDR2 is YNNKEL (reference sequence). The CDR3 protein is CASSPTLAGEQYF. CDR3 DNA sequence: TGTGCCAGCAGCCCCACATTAGCCGGCGAGCAGTACTTC.

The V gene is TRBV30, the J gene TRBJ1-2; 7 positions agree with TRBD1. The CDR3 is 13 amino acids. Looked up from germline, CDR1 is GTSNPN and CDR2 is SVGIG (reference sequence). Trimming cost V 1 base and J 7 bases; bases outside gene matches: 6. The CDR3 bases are TGTGCCTGGAGTGAAACAGGGGAGTCTGGCTACACCTTC. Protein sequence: CAWSETGESGYTF.

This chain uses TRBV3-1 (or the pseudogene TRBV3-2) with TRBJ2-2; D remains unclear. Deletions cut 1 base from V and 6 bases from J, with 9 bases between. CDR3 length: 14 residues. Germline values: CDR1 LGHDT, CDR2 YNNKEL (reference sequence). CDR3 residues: CASSQGAVAGELFF. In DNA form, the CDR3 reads TGTGCCAGCAGCCAAGGTGCAGTCGCCGGGGAGCTGTTTTTT.

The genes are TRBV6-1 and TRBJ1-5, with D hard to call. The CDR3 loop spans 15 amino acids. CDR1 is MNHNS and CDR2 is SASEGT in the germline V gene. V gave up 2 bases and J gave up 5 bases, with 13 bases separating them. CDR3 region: CASSEPAGRDQPQHF. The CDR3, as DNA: TGTGCCAGCAGTGAACCGGCCGGGAGGGATCAGCCCCAGCATTTT.

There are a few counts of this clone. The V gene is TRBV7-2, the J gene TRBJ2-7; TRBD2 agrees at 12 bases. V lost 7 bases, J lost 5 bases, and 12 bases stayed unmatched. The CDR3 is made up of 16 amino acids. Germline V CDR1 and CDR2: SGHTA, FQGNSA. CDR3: CASITDPASGRDEQYF. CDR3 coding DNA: TGTGCCAGCATCACAGATCCGGCTAGCGGGAGGGACGAGCAGTACTTC.

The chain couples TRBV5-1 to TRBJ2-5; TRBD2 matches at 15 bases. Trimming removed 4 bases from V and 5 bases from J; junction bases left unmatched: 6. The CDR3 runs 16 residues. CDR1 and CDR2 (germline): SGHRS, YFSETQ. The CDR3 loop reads CASSRTSGRAGETQYF. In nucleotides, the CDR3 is TGCGCCAGCAGCAGGACTAGCGGGAGGGCGGGGGAGACCCAGTACTTC.

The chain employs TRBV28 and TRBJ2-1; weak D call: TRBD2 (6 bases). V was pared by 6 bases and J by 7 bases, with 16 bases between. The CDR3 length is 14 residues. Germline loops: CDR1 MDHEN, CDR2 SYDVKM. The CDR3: CASRQPGLTNEQFF. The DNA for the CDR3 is TGTGCCAGCAGACAACCGGGACTTACTAATGAGCAGTTCTTC. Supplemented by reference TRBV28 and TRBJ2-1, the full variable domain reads DVKVTQSSRYLVKRTGEKVFLECVQDMDHENMFWYRQDPGLGLRLIYFSYDVKMKEKGDIPEGYSVSREKKERFSLILESASTNQTSMYLCASRQPGLTNEQFFGPGTRLTVL.

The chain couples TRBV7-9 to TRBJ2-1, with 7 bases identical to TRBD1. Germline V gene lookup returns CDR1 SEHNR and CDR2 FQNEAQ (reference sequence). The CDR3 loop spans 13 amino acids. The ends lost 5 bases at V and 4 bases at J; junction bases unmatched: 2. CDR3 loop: CASSATGYNEQFF. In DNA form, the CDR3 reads TGTGCCAGCAGCGCGACAGGGTACAATGAGCAGTTCTTC.

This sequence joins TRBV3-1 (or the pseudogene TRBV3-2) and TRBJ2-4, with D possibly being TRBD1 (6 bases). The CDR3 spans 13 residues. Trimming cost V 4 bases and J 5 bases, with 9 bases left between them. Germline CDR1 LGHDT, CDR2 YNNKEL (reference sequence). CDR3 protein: CASSPTGQNIQYF. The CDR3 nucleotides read TGTGCCAGCAGCCCGACAGGTCAAAACATTCAGTACTTC.

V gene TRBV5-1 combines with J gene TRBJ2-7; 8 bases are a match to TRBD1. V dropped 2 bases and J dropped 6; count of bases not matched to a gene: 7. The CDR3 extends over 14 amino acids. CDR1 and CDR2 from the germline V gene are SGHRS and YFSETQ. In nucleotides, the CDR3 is TGCGCCAGCAGCTTACAGGGGGAGTGGGGCGAGCAGTACTTC. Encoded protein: CASSLQGEWGEQYF. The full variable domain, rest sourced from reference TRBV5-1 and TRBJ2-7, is KAGVTQTPRYLIKTRGQQVTLSCSPISGHRSVSWYQQTPGQGLQFLFEYFSETQRNKGNFPGRFSGRQFSNSRSEMNVSTLELGDSALYLCASSLQGEWGEQYFGPGTRLTVT.

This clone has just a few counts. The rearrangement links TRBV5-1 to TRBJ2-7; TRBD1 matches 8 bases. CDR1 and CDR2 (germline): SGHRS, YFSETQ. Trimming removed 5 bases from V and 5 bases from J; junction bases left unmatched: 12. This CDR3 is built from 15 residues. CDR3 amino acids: CASSSGTGPGHEQYF. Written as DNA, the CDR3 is TGCGCCAGCAGTTCCGGGACAGGCCCCGGGCACGAGCAGTACTTC.

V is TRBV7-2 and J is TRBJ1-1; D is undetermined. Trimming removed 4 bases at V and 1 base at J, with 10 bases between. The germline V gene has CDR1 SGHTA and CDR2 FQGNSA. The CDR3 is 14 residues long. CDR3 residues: CASSSQTGNTEAFF. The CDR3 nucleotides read TGTGCCAGCAGCTCCCAGACGGGGAACACTGAAGCTTTCTTT.

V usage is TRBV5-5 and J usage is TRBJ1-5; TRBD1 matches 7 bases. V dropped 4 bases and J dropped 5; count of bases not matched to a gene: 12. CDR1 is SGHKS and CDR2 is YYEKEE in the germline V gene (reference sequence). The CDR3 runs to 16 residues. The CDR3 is CASSPGGTAGHQPQHF. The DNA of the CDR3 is TGTGCCAGCAGCCCGGGCGGGACAGCAGGGCATCAGCCCCAGCATTTT.

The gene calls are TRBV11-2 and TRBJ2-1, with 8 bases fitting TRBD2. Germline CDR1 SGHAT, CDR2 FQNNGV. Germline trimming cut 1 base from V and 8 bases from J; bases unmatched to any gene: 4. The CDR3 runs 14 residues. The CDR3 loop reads CASSLAGGPYEQFF. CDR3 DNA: TGTGCCAGCAGCTTAGCGGGAGGGCCGTATGAGCAGTTCTTC. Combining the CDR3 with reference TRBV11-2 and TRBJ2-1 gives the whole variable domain EAGVAQSPRYKIIEKRQSVAFWCNPISGHATLYWYQQILGQGPKLLIQFQNNGVVDDSQLPKDRFSAERLKGVDSTLKIQPAKLEDSAVYLCASSLAGGPYEQFFGPGTRLTVL.

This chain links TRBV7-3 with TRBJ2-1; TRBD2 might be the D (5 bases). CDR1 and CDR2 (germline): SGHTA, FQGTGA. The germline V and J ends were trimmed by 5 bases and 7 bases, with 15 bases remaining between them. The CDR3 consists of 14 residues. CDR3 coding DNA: TGTGCCAGCAGCACCAGCGCCTCGGGGAATGAGCAGTTCTTC. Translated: CASSTSASGNEQFF.

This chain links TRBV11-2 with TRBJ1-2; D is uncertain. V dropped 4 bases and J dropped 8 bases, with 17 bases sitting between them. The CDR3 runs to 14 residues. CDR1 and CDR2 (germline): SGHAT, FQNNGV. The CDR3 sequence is CASSSTTLAGGYTF. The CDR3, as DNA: TGTGCCAGCAGCTCCACCACCCTCGCGGGGGGCTACACCTTC.

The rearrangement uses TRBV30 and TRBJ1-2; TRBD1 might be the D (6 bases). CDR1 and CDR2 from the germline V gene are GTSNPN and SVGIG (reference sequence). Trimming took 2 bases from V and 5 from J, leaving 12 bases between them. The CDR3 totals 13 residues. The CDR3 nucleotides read TGTGCCTGGAGTACAGCAGGGGAGTATGGCTACACCTTC. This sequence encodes CAWSTAGEYGYTF.

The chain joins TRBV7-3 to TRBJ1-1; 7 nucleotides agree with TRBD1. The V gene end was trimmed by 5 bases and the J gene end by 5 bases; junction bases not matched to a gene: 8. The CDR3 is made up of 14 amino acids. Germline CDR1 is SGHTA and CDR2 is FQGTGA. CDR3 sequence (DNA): TGTGCCAGCAGCCCTGGGACAGAGGTGACTGAAGCTTTCTTT. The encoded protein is CASSPGTEVTEAFF.